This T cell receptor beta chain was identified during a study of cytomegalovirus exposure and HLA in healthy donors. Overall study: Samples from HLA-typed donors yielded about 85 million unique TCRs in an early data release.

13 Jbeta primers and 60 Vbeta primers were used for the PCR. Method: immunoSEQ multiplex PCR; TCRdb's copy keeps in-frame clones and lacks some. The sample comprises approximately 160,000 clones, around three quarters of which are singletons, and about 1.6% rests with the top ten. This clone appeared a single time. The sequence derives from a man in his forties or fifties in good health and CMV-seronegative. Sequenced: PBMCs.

The CDR3 region is CASSLAGGSYEQYF. CDR3 sequence (DNA): TGCGCCAGCAGCTTAGCGGGAGGTTCCTACGAGCAGTACTTC. V usage is TRBV5-1 and J usage is TRBJ2-7; the match to TRBD2 covers 9 bases. The J segment lost 1 base and the V segment lost 2 bases, leaving 1 base of the junction unmatched. The CDR3 spans 14 residues. Germline V gene lookup returns CDR1 SGHRS and CDR2 YFSETQ.